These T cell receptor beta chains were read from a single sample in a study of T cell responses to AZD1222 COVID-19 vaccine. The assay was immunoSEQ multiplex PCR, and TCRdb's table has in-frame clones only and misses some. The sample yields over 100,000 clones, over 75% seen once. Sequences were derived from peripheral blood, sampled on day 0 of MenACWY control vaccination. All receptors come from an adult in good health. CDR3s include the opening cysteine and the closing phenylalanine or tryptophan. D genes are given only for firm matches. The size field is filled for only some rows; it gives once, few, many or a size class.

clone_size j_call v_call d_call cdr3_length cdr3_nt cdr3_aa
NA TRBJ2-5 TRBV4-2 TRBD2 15 TGTGCCAGCAGCCAAGGGTACGGGGGGCAAGAGACCCAGTACTTC CASSQGYGGQETQYF
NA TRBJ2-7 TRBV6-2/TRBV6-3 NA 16 TGTGCCAGCAGTTTACCACCTTGGGAGCCGGCCTACGAGCAGTACTTC CASSLPPWEPAYEQYF
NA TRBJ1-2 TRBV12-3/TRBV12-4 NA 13 TGTGCCAGCAGACCGGGGCCTGAAAATGGCTACACCTTC CASRPGPENGYTF
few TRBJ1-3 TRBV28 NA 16 TGTGCCAGCAGTTTAACCAGGGACGCAAGGGGAAACACCATATATTTT CASSLTRDARGNTIYF
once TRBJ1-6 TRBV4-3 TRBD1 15 TGCGCCAGCCACCCGGGACAGGGGAGGGATTCACCCCTCCACTTT CASHPGQGRDSPLHF
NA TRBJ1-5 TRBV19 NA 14 TGTGCCAGTAAAAAGAGAAATAGCAATCAGCCCCAGCATTTT CASKKRNSNQPQHF
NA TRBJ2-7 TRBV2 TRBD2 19 TGTGCCAGCAGTGAAGGGCCGAGACGACTAGCGGGCCGTTCCTACGAGCAGTACTTC CASSEGPRRLAGRSYEQYF
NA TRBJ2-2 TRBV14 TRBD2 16 TGTGCCAGCAGCCAAGATTCTAGCGGCCTCACCGGGGAGCTGTTTTTT CASSQDSSGLTGELFF
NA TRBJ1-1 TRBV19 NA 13 TGTGCCAGTAGTATAACGGGGAGAACTGAAGCTTTCTTT CASSITGRTEAFF
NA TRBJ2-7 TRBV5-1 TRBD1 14 TGCGCCAGCCGCCCCCCGGGACAGGGCCACGAGCAGTACTTC CASRPPGQGHEQYF
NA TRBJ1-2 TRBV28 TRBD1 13 TGTGCCAGCAGGCCCACAGGGGACTATGGCTACACCTTC CASRPTGDYGYTF